The 22 T cell receptor beta chains presented below share a single source sample, sequenced in a study of blood T cell repertoires in COVID-19. Sequencing was performed with immunoSEQ multiplex PCR; in TCRdb, only in-frame clones are kept and a portion is missing. This table has around 280,000 clones, about 86% appearing once. Specimen: peripheral blood. The source is a woman in her twenties or thirties who had recovered from COVID-19.

This chain connects TRBV12-5 to TRBJ1-6, with D possibly matching TRBD1 (5 bases). Germline assignment: CDR1 LGHNT and CDR2 FRNRAP. The CDR3 has 18 residues. Trimming removed 0 bases from V and 10 bases from J, with 22 bases in between. The CDR3 DNA reads as TGTGCTAGTGGTTTGGTACTAGGTGGTGGGCAGGGAGGCTCACCCCTCCACTTT. It specifies CASGLVLGGGQGGSPLHF.

This chain joins TRBV19 and TRBJ1-2, with TRBD1 matching over 8 bases. The trim removed 6 bases at V and 7 bases at J, leaving 7 bases unmatched. In germline, CDR1 is LNHDA, CDR2 SQIVND (reference sequence). This CDR3 has 13 residues. The CDR3 protein is CASRRTGSSGYTF. The CDR3 DNA sequence: TGTGCCAGTAGGAGGACAGGGAGTAGTGGCTACACCTTC.

The chain employs TRBV7-2 and TRBJ1-2, with D maybe TRBD1 (5 bases). The germline CDR1 and CDR2 sequences are SGHTA and FQGNSA. The CDR3 consists of 17 residues. V was clipped by 5 bases and J by 4 bases, with 23 bases between them. CDR3 DNA: TGTGCCAGCAGCCCCCTTCGACAGACCACCTTTATCTATGGCTACACCTTC. Amino acids: CASSPLRQTTFIYGYTF. Full variable domain (outside the CDR3, taken from reference TRBV7-2 and TRBJ1-2): GAGVSQSPSNKVTEKGKDVELRCDPISGHTALYWYRQSLGQGLEFLIYFQGNSAPDKSGLPSDRFSAERTGGSVSTLTIQRTQQEDSAVYLCASSPLRQTTFIYGYTFGSGTRLTVV.

V is TRBV6-5 and J is TRBJ1-2; possibly TRBD1 for D (5 bases). The CDR3 has 12 amino acids. Trimming left V 7 bases short and J 2 bases short, with 8 bases between. The V gene's germline CDR1 is MNHEY and CDR2 SVGAGI. The CDR3 region is CASTAGNYGYTF. As DNA, the CDR3 is TGTGCCAGCACGGCAGGGAACTATGGCTACACCTTC.

The V and J genes are TRBV27 and TRBJ2-7; 12 bases fit TRBD2. The germline V gene has CDR1 MNHEY and CDR2 SMNVEV (reference sequence). The CDR3 totals 15 residues. With 2 bases clipped from V and 7 bases from J, the junction kept 6 bases outside the gene matches. The CDR3 spells CASSLGLAGPREQYF. CDR3 bases: TGTGCCAGCAGTTTAGGACTAGCGGGGCCAAGGGAGCAGTACTTC.

The V gene is TRBV3-1 (or the pseudogene TRBV3-2), the J gene TRBJ1-1, with TRBD1 identical over 7 bases. The trim removed 6 bases at V and 5 bases at J, leaving 6 bases unmatched. In germline, CDR1 is LGHDT, CDR2 YNNKEL (reference sequence). The CDR3 covers 13 residues. This CDR3 reads CASRTRGLTEAFF. In DNA, the CDR3 is TGTGCCAGCAGGACAAGGGGGCTTACTGAAGCTTTCTTT.

J is TRBJ2-7 and V is TRBV28, with D maybe TRBD2 (5 bases). The V gene's germline CDR1 is MDHEN and CDR2 SYDVKM. Trimming took 1 base from V and 3 from J, leaving 10 bases between them. This CDR3 comprises 14 residues. CDR3 in DNA: TGTGCCAGCAGTTTATTTGGCCGGGGCTACGAGCAGTACTTC. Translated: CASSLFGRGYEQYF.

V gene TRBV5-4 combines with J gene TRBJ2-7, with TRBD2 matching 8 bases. This CDR3 has 15 residues. Germline CDR1 reads SGHNT; CDR2 reads YYREEE (reference sequence). After removal of 1 base from V and 3 bases from J, the junction contained 6 bases not matched to a gene. The CDR3 reads CASSLTGGHFYEQYF. CDR3 nucleotide sequence: TGTGCCAGCAGCTTGACGGGAGGGCACTTCTACGAGCAGTACTTC. Filled out from reference TRBV5-4 and TRBJ2-7, the complete variable domain reads ETGVTQSPTHLIKTRGQQVTLRCSSQSGHNTVSWYQQALGQGPQFIFQYYREEENGRGNFPPRFSGLQFPNYSSELNVNALELDDSALYLCASSLTGGHFYEQYFGPGTRLTVT.

This chain connects TRBV2 to TRBJ2-1, with 10 nucleotides matching TRBD2. J was trimmed by 0 bases and V by 3 bases; bases with no gene match: 8. Germline CDR1 SNHLY, CDR2 FYNNEI. This CDR3 spans 18 amino acids. The chain's CDR3 is CASSEWPTSGISYNEQFF. Here the CDR3 DNA reads TGTGCCAGCAGTGAGTGGCCCACTAGCGGGATCTCCTACAATGAGCAGTTCTTC.

In this sample, this clone turned up once. This same CDR3 is encoded by further DNA sequences in the sample. The genes are TRBV2 and TRBJ2-5; 12 nucleotides match TRBD2. Germline CDR1 is SNHLY and CDR2 is FYNNEI. With 0 bases clipped from V and 5 bases from J, the junction kept 1 base outside the gene matches. The CDR3 has 15 amino acids. The CDR3 is CASSEALAGGETQYF. The CDR3 bases are TGTGCCAGCAGTGAAGCGCTAGCGGGAGGGGAGACCCAGTACTTC.

The chain employs TRBV5-1 and TRBJ1-1; D may be TRBD1 (5 bases). There are 14 residues in the CDR3. V lost 4 bases, J lost 3 bases, and 13 bases lay in between. Looked up from germline, CDR1 is SGHRS and CDR2 is YFSETQ. CDR3 sequence: CASSLSGGDTEAFF. The DNA of the CDR3 is TGCGCCAGCAGCCTCTCGGGAGGGGACACTGAAGCTTTCTTT. The full variable domain, in which reference TRBV5-1 and TRBJ1-1 provide the parts outside the CDR3, is KAGVTQTPRYLIKTRGQQVTLSCSPISGHRSVSWYQQTPGQGLQFLFEYFSETQRNKGNFPGRFSGRQFSNSRSEMNVSTLELGDSALYLCASSLSGGDTEAFFGQGTRLTVV.

Turning to this clone: Different DNA sequences within this sample yield the same CDR3. The chain carries TRBV19 and TRBJ1-5, with 9 positions matching TRBD1. Germline lookup yields CDR1 LNHDA and CDR2 SQIVND (reference sequence). This CDR3 has 13 residues. With 4 bases clipped from V and 5 bases from J, the junction kept 0 bases outside the gene matches. CDR3 residues: CASSRDRDQPQHF. The CDR3, as DNA: TGTGCCAGTAGTAGGGACAGGGATCAGCCCCAGCATTTT.

The chain links TRBV5-1 to TRBJ2-1; TRBD1 is a possible D gene (5 bases). Between the trimmed V and J ends, which lost 5 bases and 10 bases, there was a span of 22 bases. Germline assignment: CDR1 SGHRS and CDR2 YFSETQ. The CDR3 extends over 15 amino acids. The CDR3 protein is CASSRNINGAGEQFF. The CDR3, as DNA: TGCGCCAGCAGTAGGAACATAAATGGGGCAGGGGAGCAGTTCTTC.

The V gene is TRBV28, the J gene TRBJ2-5; D possibly corresponds to TRBD2 (6 bases). Per the germline V gene, CDR1 is MDHEN and CDR2 is SYDVKM. V dropped 3 bases and J dropped 9 bases, with 20 bases sitting between them. This CDR3 region has 15 residues. The CDR3 nucleotides read TGTGCCAGCAGTTTTCGGGGGACTCCTTCCTATTCCCAGTACTTC. It encodes CASSFRGTPSYSQYF.

This chain links TRBV6-5 with TRBJ2-5; D perhaps matches TRBD1 (6 bases). Per the germline V gene, CDR1 is MNHEY and CDR2 is SVGAGI. V was trimmed by 0 bases and J by 6 bases, leaving 17 bases between them. This CDR3 region has 16 residues. The CDR3 spells CASSYSIRGGVQTQYF. CDR3 coding DNA: TGTGCCAGCAGTTACTCGATCAGGGGTGGGGTACAGACCCAGTACTTC.

This clone was recorded once. The DNA for the CDR3 is TGTGCCAGCAGCCTTCGGGATGTGGGGCCCCTCCACTTT. As protein: CASSLRDVGPLHF. The chain joins TRBV3-1 (or the pseudogene TRBV3-2) to TRBJ1-6; the D is unclear. The CDR3 totals 13 residues. Looked up from germline, CDR1 is LGHDT and CDR2 is YNNKEL (reference sequence). Trimming left V 4 bases short and J 13 bases short, with 14 bases between.

This chain uses TRBV5-1 with TRBJ2-7, with a weak D call TRBD2 (6 bases). The germline V gene encodes CDR1 SGHRS and CDR2 YFSETQ. Trimming took 6 bases from V and 5 from J, leaving 24 bases between them. The CDR3 totals 16 residues. Here the CDR3 reads CASNYGAGGESDEQYF. CDR3 nucleotides: TGCGCCAGCAACTACGGGGCGGGCGGGGAATCCGACGAGCAGTACTTC.

This clone was counted a single time. The chain carries TRBV28 and TRBJ1-2; D gene unclear. The V and J ends lost 2 bases and 4 bases respectively, with 14 bases between them. Germline CDR1 MDHEN, CDR2 SYDVKM. The CDR3 loop spans 15 amino acids. The CDR3: CASSLGGGYSYGYTF. As DNA, the CDR3 is TGTGCCAGCAGTTTAGGAGGAGGGTATAGCTATGGCTACACCTTC.

The sample holds one count of this clone. The gene calls are TRBV30 and TRBJ1-3; D possibly corresponds to TRBD1 (5 bases). In germline, CDR1 is GTSNPN, CDR2 SVGIG (reference sequence). The CDR3 is 14 amino acids. Trimming took off 2 bases at V and 5 bases at J, with 13 bases between the two ends. The CDR3 coding sequence is TGTGCCTGGAGTACGTGGGAGGGGCGAAACACCATATATTTT. Translated: CAWSTWEGRNTIYF. The entire variable domain, with the rest obtained from reference TRBV30 and TRBJ1-3, is as follows: SQTIHQWPATLVQPVGSPLSLECTVEGTSNPNLYWYRQAAGRGLQLLFYSVGIGQISSEVPQNLSASRPQDRQFILSSKKLLLSDSGFYLCAWSTWEGRNTIYFGEGSWLTVV.

The chain uses TRBV29-1 and TRBJ2-2; D remains unclear. The CDR3 has 14 residues. Trimming took 5 bases from V and 7 from J, leaving 17 bases between them. The germline gives CDR1 SQVTM, CDR2 ANQGSEA. CDR3 DNA: TGCAGCGTTATCGGCGGAGATCACGGCGGGGAGCTGTTTTTT. Translated, it gives CSVIGGDHGGELFF.

V and J are TRBV6-8 and TRBJ1-2; 7 nucleotides align to TRBD1. Germline V CDR1 and CDR2: MNHGY, SAAAGT. V was pared by 4 bases and J by 0 bases, with 5 bases of the junction left unmatched. This CDR3 region has 15 residues. The CDR3 spells CASSSYGTANYGYTF. CDR3 bases: TGTGCCAGCAGTTCCTACGGGACAGCTAACTATGGCTACACCTTC.

The J gene is TRBJ2-1, the V gene TRBV24-1, with TRBD2 identical over 10 bases. The CDR3 is 15 residues long. V lost 3 bases, J lost 12 bases, and 10 bases stayed unmatched. Germline V gives CDR1 KGHDR, CDR2 SFDVKD. CDR3 loop: CATSDDSGRFQGQFF. The CDR3 nucleotides read TGTGCCACCAGTGATGATAGCGGGAGGTTCCAGGGGCAGTTCTTC.